This entry concerns a single TCR beta chain. Its matching antigen is unknown. This specimen includes other DNA sequences encoding the same CDR3. This sample stems from a study of T cell responses to AZD1222 COVID-19 vaccine. Study outcomes and limitations: Baseline seropositives among AZD1222 recipients totaled only 5 to 7. Across the whole spike, CD4 TCRs peaked at regions 160-218 and 743-854. Clonal diversity may have been underestimated in mostly white British donors. In the spike-specific TCR repertoire, nearly half reportedly target unmutated variant regions.

Germline V gene data show CDR1 as SGHAT and CDR2 as FQNNGV. The junction had 1 base not matched to a gene; V was cut back by 4 bases and J by 4 bases. The CDR3 totals 13 residues. The data were produced by immunoSEQ multiplex PCR, yet TCRdb's version contains in-frame clones alone and is incomplete. The sample carries tens of thousands of clones, around nine tenths recorded once. The source is an adult in good health. The chain has TRBV11-2 and TRBJ2-7, with 10 bases identical to TRBD1. The sample in question was peripheral blood, obtained on day 0 of MenACWY control vaccination. CDR3 in amino acids: CASSWTGGYEQYF. For the CDR3, the DNA is TGTGCCAGCAGCTGGACAGGGGGTTACGAGCAGTACTTC.